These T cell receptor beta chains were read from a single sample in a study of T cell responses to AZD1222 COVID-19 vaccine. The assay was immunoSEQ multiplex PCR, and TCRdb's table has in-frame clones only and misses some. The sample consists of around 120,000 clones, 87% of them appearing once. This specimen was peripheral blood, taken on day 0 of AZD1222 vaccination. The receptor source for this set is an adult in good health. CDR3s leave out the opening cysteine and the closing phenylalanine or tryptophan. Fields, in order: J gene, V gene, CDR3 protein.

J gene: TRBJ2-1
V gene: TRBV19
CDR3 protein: ASSPRRVMGPNEQF

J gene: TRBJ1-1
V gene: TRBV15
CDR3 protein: ATSRDITNTEAF

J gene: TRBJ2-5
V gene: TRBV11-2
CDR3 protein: ASSPGLAGIKTQY

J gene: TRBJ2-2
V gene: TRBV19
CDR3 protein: ASEVREDTGELF

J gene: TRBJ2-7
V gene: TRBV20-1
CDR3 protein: SASRDRGYLLGEQY

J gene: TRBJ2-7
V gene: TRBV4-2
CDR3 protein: ASSQGQGGNYEQY

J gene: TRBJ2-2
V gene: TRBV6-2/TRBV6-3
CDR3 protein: ASSRGRGFGTGELF

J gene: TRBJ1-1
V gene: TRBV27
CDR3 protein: ASSLDRPLPGTEAF

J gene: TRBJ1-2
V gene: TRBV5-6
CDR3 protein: ASSLVSGGEGYT

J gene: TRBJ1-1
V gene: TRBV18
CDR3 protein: ASAQSGTENTEAF

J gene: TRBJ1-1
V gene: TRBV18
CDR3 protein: ASSPAGPTGEAF

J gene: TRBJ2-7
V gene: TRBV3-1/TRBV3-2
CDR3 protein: ASSQGQRLYEQY

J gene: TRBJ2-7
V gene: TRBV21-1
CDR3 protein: ASSSRSELRYRYEQY

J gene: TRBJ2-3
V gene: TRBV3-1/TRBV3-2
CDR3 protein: ASSRPRDTQY

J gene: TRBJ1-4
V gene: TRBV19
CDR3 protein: ASRRVDGSEKLF

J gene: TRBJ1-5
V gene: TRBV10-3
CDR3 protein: AISESIGNQPQH

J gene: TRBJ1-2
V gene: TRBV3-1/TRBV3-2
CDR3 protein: ASSQGRDRAGYT

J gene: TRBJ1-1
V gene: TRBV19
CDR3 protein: ASSMGRGGTEAF

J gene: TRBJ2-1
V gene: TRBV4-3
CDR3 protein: ASSQDSQPSYNEQF

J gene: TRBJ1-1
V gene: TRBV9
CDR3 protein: ASSPQAGGYTEAF

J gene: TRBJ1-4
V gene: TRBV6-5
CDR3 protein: ASSPSAQGGEKLF

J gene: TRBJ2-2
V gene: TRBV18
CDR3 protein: ASSPRTANTGELF